Reported below is one T cell receptor (beta chain). Other DNA sequences in the same sample also yield this CDR3. Original processing notes: Quantification of nucleated cells was approximated via reference gene primer amplification. Assay used: immunoSEQ multiplex PCR; TCRdb lists only in-frame clones, some missing. Clone size and the V and J calls come from that table; the DNA yielded D and trimming. The sample holds 400,000 or so clones, approximately 89% seen once. This CDR3 is 13 amino acids long. Germline assignment: CDR1 SNHLY and CDR2 FYNNEI. V shed 5 bases, J shed 6 bases, and the junction held 5 bases outside the gene matches. The data belong to a study of blood T cell repertoires in COVID-19. Study-wide background: Acute-phase and convalescent COVID-19 samples originated in the United States, Italy and Spain. In each case, the material was cDNA or gDNA derived from T cells, B-cell-depleted T cells, or PBMCs.

While infection was still active, Seattle patients were enrolled and then followed longitudinally. This chain connects TRBV2 to TRBJ2-7; TRBD1 matches at 9 bases. This TCR was recovered from a woman aged 40 to 50 with COVID-19, enrolled during active disease. Specimen: peripheral blood. The CDR3 loop reads CASSRDREGEQYF. The CDR3 DNA sequence: TGTGCCAGCAGTCGGGACAGGGAGGGCGAGCAGTACTTC.